This TCR beta chain is drawn from a study of T cell responses to AZD1222 COVID-19 vaccine. Whole-study findings and limits: The span of vaccine-associated CD4 TCRs extended across spike, with dominance at 160-218 and 743-854. Baseline serostatus was positive in only six AZD1222 recipients.

Only in-frame clones appear in the TCRdb table, and some are missing; sequencing was by immunoSEQ multiplex PCR. The sample has roughly 160,000 clones; 90% to 95% are singletons. This CDR3 is 15 amino acids long. V dropped 3 bases and J dropped 9 bases, with 21 bases sitting between them. Germline CDR1 is GTSNPN and CDR2 is SVGIG (reference sequence). This clone is a singleton in its sample. The antigen is undetermined. This TCR derives from an adult in good health. This specimen consisted of peripheral blood, obtained on day 0 of MenACWY control vaccination. This chain links TRBV30 with TRBJ1-5; maybe TRBD1 (5 bases). CDR3 in DNA: TGTGCCTGGAGCCCCGCCGGGGTCCTAAGGGGGCCCCAGCATTTT. This translates into CAWSPAGVLRGPQHF.